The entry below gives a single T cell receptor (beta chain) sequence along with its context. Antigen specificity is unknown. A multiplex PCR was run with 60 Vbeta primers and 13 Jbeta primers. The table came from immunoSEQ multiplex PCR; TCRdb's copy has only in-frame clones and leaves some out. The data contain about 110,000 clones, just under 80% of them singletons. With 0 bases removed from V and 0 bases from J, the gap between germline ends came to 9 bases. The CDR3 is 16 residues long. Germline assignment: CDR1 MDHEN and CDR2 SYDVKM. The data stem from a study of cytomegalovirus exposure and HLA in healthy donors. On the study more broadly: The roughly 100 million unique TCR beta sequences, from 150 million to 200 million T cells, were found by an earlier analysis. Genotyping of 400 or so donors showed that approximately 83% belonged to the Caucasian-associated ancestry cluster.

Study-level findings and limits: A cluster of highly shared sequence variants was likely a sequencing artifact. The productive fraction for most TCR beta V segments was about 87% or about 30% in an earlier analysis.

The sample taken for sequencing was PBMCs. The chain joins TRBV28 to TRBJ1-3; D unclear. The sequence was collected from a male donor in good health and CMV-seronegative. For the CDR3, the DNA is TGTGCCAGCAGTTTATGGGAGCGGGTCTCTGGAAACACCATATATTTT. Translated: CASSLWERVSGNTIYF.